The T cell receptor (beta chain) under discussion was sequenced for a study of blood T cell repertoires in COVID-19. On the study more broadly: The analysed material was cDNA or gDNA that came from T cells, B-cell-depleted T cells, or PBMCs.

Germline V gives CDR1 KGHSH, CDR2 LQKENI. The CDR3 is 18 amino acids. The V and J ends lost 2 bases and 3 bases, in that order; junction bases with no gene match: 5. Profiling relied on immunoSEQ multiplex PCR, and the TCRdb table lists in-frame clones only, not all of them. The top ten hold just under 3% of the sample, which has a few hundred thousand clones, roughly 87% seen once. Clinical histories supplied by participants themselves formed the basis of cohort assignment. Donors in Cohort 3 who had recovered were those with two negative PCRs, healthcare professional clearance, or resolution of their symptoms.

The sequence derives from a woman aged 30 to 39 who had recovered from COVID-19. This sequence joins TRBV18 and TRBJ2-2; 14 bases fit TRBD2. The sample taken for sequencing was PBMCs or T cells enriched from blood (not recorded which). This CDR3 is CASSPGTSGSTYTGELFF. CDR3 nucleotides: TGTGCCAGCTCACCAGGGACTAGCGGGAGCACTTACACCGGGGAGCTGTTTTTT.